One sample yielded the 9 T cell receptor beta chains listed below, sequenced in a study of cytomegalovirus exposure and HLA in healthy donors. PCR primers comprised 60 Vbeta and 13 Jbeta primers. Profiling relied on immunoSEQ multiplex PCR, and the TCRdb table lists in-frame clones only, not all of them. The sample holds 110,000 or so clones; roughly 71% are singletons and the top ten take almost 8.5%. The sequencing input was PBMCs. The source is a man between 18 and 29 years old in good health and CMV-seropositive.

This clone was seen a handful of times. The chain uses TRBV10-3 and TRBJ2-3; the D gene is possibly TRBD2 (7 bases). Germline loops: CDR1 ENHRY, CDR2 SYGVKD. The CDR3 covers 13 residues. Trimming stripped 10 bases from V and 3 bases from J, with 14 bases between. Here the CDR3 DNA reads TGTGCCACGGGGGGCATGGGGACAGATACGCAGTATTTT. It is translated as CATGGMGTDTQYF.

The chain joins TRBV4-2 to TRBJ1-5, with a possible D match to TRBD1 (6 bases). The CDR3 loop spans 16 amino acids. Germline-derived CDR1 and CDR2 are LGHNA and YNFKEQ. V was shortened by 4 bases and J by 6 bases, with 19 bases between the two germline ends. The CDR3 coding sequence is TGTGCCAGCAGCCTAACGTCGACAGGACTCAGTCAGCCCCAGCATTTT. Translated: CASSLTSTGLSQPQHF.

In this sample, this clone turned up a few times. The V gene is TRBV9, the J gene TRBJ2-3, with 8 bases fitting TRBD2. The CDR3 runs to 13 residues. The junction had 0 bases not matched to a gene; V was cut back by 2 bases and J by 4 bases. Germline loops: CDR1 SGDLS, CDR2 YYNGEE. The CDR3 bases are TGTGCCAGCAGCGTGGGACTAGCAGATACGCAGTATTTT. This gives the protein CASSVGLADTQYF.

This chain links TRBV7-8 with TRBJ2-7; tentatively, D is TRBD1 (6 bases). Germline values: CDR1 SGHVS, CDR2 FQNEAQ. The CDR3 is made up of 16 amino acids. The V gene lost 1 base and the J gene lost 0 bases, with 13 bases spanning the gap. CDR3 sequence: CASSLDRTDSSYEQYV. CDR3 bases: TGTGCCAGCAGCTTAGACAGGACAGATAGCTCCTACGAGCAGTACGTC.

The chain employs TRBV5-1 and TRBJ2-2; 8 bases align to TRBD1. Germline V lookup: CDR1 SGHRS, CDR2 YFSETQ. This CDR3 comprises 15 residues. J lost 5 bases, V lost 0 bases, and 3 bases had no gene match. CDR3 nucleotide sequence: TGCGCCAGCAGCTTGGGACAGGGGCTAACCGGGGAGCTGTTTTTT. As protein: CASSLGQGLTGELFF.

The rearrangement links TRBV30 to TRBJ2-6; maybe TRBD1 (5 bases). There are 17 residues in the CDR3. Germline CDR1 is GTSNPN and CDR2 is SVGIG (reference sequence). V lost 0 bases and J 0 bases, leaving 12 bases between the germline ends. CDR3 amino acids: CAWSVGHSSSGANVLTF. In DNA form, the CDR3 reads TGTGCCTGGAGTGTAGGACATTCAAGCTCTGGGGCCAACGTCCTGACTTTC.

This chain joins TRBV6-5 and TRBJ1-2; D remains unclear. Germline V CDR1 and CDR2: MNHEY, SVGAGI. V was cut by 1 base and J by 9 bases, with 12 bases left in between. This CDR3 is 13 amino acids long. CDR3 coding DNA: TGTGCCAGCAGTTACTATGGGTCCGGGAGCTACACCTTC. Protein: CASSYYGSGSYTF.

The chain links TRBV5-1 to TRBJ2-5; D may be TRBD1 (5 bases). The CDR3 extends over 13 amino acids. Germline values: CDR1 SGHRS, CDR2 YFSETQ. V lost 2 bases to trimming and J lost 4 bases, with 9 bases between them. In nucleotides, the CDR3 is TGCGCCAGCAGCTTCAGTAGGGGAGAGACCCAGTACTTC. It is translated as CASSFSRGETQYF.

This clone has more than one count but fewer than ten. In DNA, the CDR3 is TGCAGCGTTGAAGTCCGACAGGGGGGAGGCTACACCTTC. It specifies CSVEVRQGGGYTF. The gene calls are TRBV29-1 and TRBJ1-2; 9 nucleotides match TRBD1. CDR1 and CDR2 (germline): SQVTM, ANQGSEA. This CDR3 has 13 residues. Losses at the gene ends were 1 base for V and 8 bases for J; bases not matched to a gene: 5.